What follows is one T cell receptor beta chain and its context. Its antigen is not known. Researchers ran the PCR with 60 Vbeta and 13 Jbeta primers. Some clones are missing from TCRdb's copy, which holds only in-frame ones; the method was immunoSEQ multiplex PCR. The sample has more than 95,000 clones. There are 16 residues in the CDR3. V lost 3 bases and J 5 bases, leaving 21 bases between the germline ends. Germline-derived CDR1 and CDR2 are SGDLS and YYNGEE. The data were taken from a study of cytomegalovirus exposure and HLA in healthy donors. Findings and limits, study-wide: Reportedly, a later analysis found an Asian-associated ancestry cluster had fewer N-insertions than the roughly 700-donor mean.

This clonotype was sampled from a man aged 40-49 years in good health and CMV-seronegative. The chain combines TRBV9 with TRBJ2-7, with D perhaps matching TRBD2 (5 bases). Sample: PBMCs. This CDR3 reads CASSASGSARLHEQYF. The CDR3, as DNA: TGTGCCAGCAGCGCGTCGGGGTCAGCCCGTCTCCACGAGCAGTACTTC.